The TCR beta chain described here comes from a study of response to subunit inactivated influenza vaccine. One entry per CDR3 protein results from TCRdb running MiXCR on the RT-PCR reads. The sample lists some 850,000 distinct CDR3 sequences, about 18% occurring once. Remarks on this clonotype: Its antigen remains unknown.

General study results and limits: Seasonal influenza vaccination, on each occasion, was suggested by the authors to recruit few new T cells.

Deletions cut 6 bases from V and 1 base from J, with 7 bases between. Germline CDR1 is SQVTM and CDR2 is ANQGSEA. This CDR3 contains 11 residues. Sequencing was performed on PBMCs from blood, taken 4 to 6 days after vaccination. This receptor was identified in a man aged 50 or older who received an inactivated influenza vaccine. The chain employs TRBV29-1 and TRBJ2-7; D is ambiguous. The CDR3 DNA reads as TGCAGCGTGAGAAAATCCTACGAGCAGTACTTC. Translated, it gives CSVRKSYEQYF.